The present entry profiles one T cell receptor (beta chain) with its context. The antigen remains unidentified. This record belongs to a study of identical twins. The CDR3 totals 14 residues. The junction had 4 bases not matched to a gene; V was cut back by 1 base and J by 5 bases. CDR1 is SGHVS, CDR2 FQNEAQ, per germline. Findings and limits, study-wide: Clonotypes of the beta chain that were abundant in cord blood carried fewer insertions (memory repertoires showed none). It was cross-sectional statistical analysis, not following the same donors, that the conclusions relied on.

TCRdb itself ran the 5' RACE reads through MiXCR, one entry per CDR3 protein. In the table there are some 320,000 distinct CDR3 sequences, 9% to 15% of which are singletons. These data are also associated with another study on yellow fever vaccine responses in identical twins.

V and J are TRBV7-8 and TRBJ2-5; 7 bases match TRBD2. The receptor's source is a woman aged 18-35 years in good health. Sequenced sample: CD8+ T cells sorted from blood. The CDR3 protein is CASSLVLSGETQYF. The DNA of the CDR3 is TGTGCCAGCAGCTTAGTTCTTAGCGGGGAGACCCAGTACTTC.